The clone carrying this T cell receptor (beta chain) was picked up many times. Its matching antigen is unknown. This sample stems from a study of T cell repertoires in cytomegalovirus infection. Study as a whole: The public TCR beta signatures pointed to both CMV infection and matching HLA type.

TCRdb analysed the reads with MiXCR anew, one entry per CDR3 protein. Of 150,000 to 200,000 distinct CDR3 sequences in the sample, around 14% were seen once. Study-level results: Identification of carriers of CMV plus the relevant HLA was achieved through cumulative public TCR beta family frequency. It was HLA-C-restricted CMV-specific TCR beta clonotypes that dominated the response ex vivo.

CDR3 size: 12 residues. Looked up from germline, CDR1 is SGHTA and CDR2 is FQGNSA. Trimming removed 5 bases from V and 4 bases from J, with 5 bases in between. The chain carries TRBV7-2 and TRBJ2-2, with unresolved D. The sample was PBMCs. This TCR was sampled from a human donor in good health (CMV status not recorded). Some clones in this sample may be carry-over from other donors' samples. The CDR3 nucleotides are TGTGCCAGCAGCCAGCGCACCGGGGAGCTGTTTTTT. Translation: CASSQRTGELFF.